Listed below are T cell receptor beta chains from one sample, sequenced in a study of blood T cell repertoires in COVID-19. Sequenced by immunoSEQ multiplex PCR; TCRdb stores in-frame clones only, minus some. Of 410,000 or so clones listed, about 88% are singletons. The source material was peripheral blood. Receptors originate from a woman aged 35 to 49 with COVID-19, enrolled during active disease. Each CDR3 is given with its conserved first and last residue. The order of the fields is J gene, clone size, D gene, V gene, CDR3 protein, CDR3 DNA. The D gene is left open where the match is weak. Size values are once, few and many counts, or a class for expanded clones, and some rows have none.

j_call: TRBJ2-7; clone_size: -; d_call: TRBD1; v_call: TRBV19; cdr3_aa: CASSPGQGLYEQYF; cdr3_nt: TGTGCCAGTAGTCCGGGACAGGGCCTCTACGAGCAGTACTTC
j_call: TRBJ2-2; clone_size: -; d_call: -; v_call: TRBV3-1/TRBV3-2; cdr3_aa: CASSQETTNTGELFF; cdr3_nt: TGTGCCAGCAGCCAAGAGACTACCAACACCGGGGAGCTGTTTTTT
j_call: TRBJ1-5; clone_size: -; d_call: TRBD1; v_call: TRBV6-2/TRBV6-3; cdr3_aa: CASSPGTGGFSNQPQHF; cdr3_nt: TGTGCCAGCAGTCCCGGGACAGGGGGCTTTAGCAATCAGCCCCAGCATTTT
j_call: TRBJ1-5; clone_size: -; d_call: -; v_call: TRBV6-2/TRBV6-3; cdr3_aa: CASSYGGMRQPQHF; cdr3_nt: TGTGCCAGCAGTTACGGGGGGATGAGGCAGCCCCAGCATTTT
j_call: TRBJ1-3; clone_size: -; d_call: TRBD1; v_call: TRBV4-1; cdr3_aa: CASSQVGQALALVAGNTIYF; cdr3_nt: TGCGCCAGCAGCCAAGTGGGACAGGCGCTCGCCCTTGTCGCTGGAAACACCATATATTTT
j_call: TRBJ2-3; clone_size: -; d_call: TRBD2; v_call: TRBV20-1; cdr3_aa: CSASHRPSGSGTDTQYF; cdr3_nt: TGCAGTGCTAGTCATCGGCCTAGCGGGAGTGGGACAGATACGCAGTATTTT
j_call: TRBJ2-7; clone_size: -; d_call: -; v_call: TRBV19; cdr3_aa: CASSMARDYEQYF; cdr3_nt: TGTGCCAGTAGTATGGCGCGGGACTACGAGCAGTACTTC
j_call: TRBJ1-2; clone_size: -; d_call: TRBD1; v_call: TRBV6-5; cdr3_aa: CASTKGQGNYGYTF; cdr3_nt: TGTGCCAGCACCAAGGGACAGGGGAACTATGGCTACACCTTC
j_call: TRBJ2-7; clone_size: -; d_call: -; v_call: TRBV11-2; cdr3_aa: CASSPIARATAYEQYF; cdr3_nt: TGTGCCAGCAGCCCAATTGCGAGGGCTACGGCCTACGAGCAGTACTTC
j_call: TRBJ1-1; clone_size: -; d_call: -; v_call: TRBV19; cdr3_aa: CASSILTEAFF; cdr3_nt: TGTGCCAGTAGTATATTAACTGAAGCTTTCTTT
j_call: TRBJ2-7; clone_size: few; d_call: -; v_call: TRBV6-6; cdr3_aa: CASSYPGLAYEQYF; cdr3_nt: TGTGCCAGCAGTTACCCAGGTTTAGCCTACGAGCAGTACTTC
j_call: TRBJ2-5; clone_size: few; d_call: TRBD2; v_call: TRBV11-2; cdr3_aa: CASTLISGRGETQYF; cdr3_nt: TGTGCCAGCACCCTCATCAGCGGGAGAGGGGAGACCCAGTACTTC
j_call: TRBJ2-1; clone_size: once; d_call: -; v_call: TRBV9; cdr3_aa: CASSRSTGSYNEQFF; cdr3_nt: TGTGCCAGCAGCCGATCGACGGGCTCCTACAATGAGCAGTTCTTC
j_call: TRBJ2-2; clone_size: -; d_call: -; v_call: TRBV30; cdr3_aa: CAWRGLQGGANTGELFF; cdr3_nt: TGTGCCTGGAGAGGACTTCAGGGCGGGGCGAACACCGGGGAGCTGTTTTTT
j_call: TRBJ1-2; clone_size: -; d_call: -; v_call: TRBV7-9; cdr3_aa: CASSPVLSEHTF; cdr3_nt: TGTGCCAGCAGCCCAGTTTTATCTGAACACACCTTC
j_call: TRBJ2-4; clone_size: -; d_call: TRBD2; v_call: TRBV14; cdr3_aa: CASSQEGQGGIQYF; cdr3_nt: TGTGCCAGCAGCCAAGAAGGCCAGGGAGGGATTCAGTACTTC
j_call: TRBJ1-1; clone_size: -; d_call: -; v_call: TRBV7-2; cdr3_aa: CASSWNREVNTEAFF; cdr3_nt: TGTGCCAGCAGCTGGAACAGGGAAGTGAACACTGAAGCTTTCTTT
j_call: TRBJ1-1; clone_size: -; d_call: -; v_call: TRBV28; cdr3_aa: CASASNMGPGTEAFF; cdr3_nt: TGTGCCAGCGCTTCAAATATGGGCCCGGGGACTGAAGCTTTCTTT
j_call: TRBJ2-2; clone_size: -; d_call: -; v_call: TRBV14; cdr3_aa: CASSQGRSTRTGELFF; cdr3_nt: TGTGCCAGCAGCCAAGGCAGGTCCACCCGGACCGGGGAGCTGTTTTTT
j_call: TRBJ2-7; clone_size: -; d_call: TRBD2; v_call: TRBV10-3; cdr3_aa: CAISLAPSGASSYEQYF; cdr3_nt: TGTGCCATCAGCCTTGCCCCTAGCGGGGCCTCCTCCTACGAGCAGTACTTC
j_call: TRBJ1-4; clone_size: -; d_call: -; v_call: TRBV27; cdr3_aa: CASSFEGARFATNEKLFF; cdr3_nt: TGTGCCAGCAGTTTTGAGGGTGCAAGATTTGCAACTAATGAAAAACTGTTTTTT
j_call: TRBJ1-4; clone_size: -; d_call: -; v_call: TRBV28; cdr3_aa: CASSYSAPEGEKLFF; cdr3_nt: TGTGCCAGCAGCTATAGCGCCCCTGAAGGTGAAAAACTGTTTTTT
j_call: TRBJ2-4; clone_size: -; d_call: TRBD1; v_call: TRBV19; cdr3_aa: CASRVRDRAKNIQYF; cdr3_nt: TGTGCCAGTAGAGTCCGGGACAGGGCCAAAAACATTCAGTACTTC
j_call: TRBJ2-7; clone_size: -; d_call: -; v_call: TRBV5-6; cdr3_aa: CASSSGTPSSYEQYF; cdr3_nt: TGTGCCAGCAGCTCCGGGACTCCTAGCTCCTACGAGCAGTACTTC